Presented here are 12 T cell receptor beta chains from one specimen sequenced in a study of control samples from healthy donors and cancer patients (dated by TCRdb to 2018 to 2021). Preparation of the library involved the immunoSEQ multiplex PCR assay. TCRdb's version of the immuneACCESS table is confined to in-frame rearrangements and falls short of the full clone set. An unresolved V gene accounts for under half of the shortfall where checked; the remainder is of unknown origin. Present in this sample are 100,000 to 150,000 clones, about 92% of which were seen just once. The ten largest make up approximately 2.2% of the sample. Sequencing was performed on blood. The source is a woman in her 50s in good health.

CDR3 in DNA: TGTGCCAGCAGCCAAATGGGACAGGGCAATCAGCCCCAGCATTTT. Translation: CASSQMGQGNQPQHF. V and J are TRBV3-1 (or the pseudogene TRBV3-2) and TRBJ1-5; 8 positions match TRBD1. Unmatched junction bases numbered 2, after V lost 2 bases and J lost 2 bases. CDR1 and CDR2 from the germline V gene are LGHDT and YNNKEL (reference sequence). This CDR3 is 15 amino acids long.

The sample holds one count of this clone. CDR3 nucleotides: TGTGCCACCAGTGGGGCAGGTCAGGACTATGGCTACACCTTC. Its translation is CATSGAGQDYGYTF. This chain connects TRBV24-1 to TRBJ1-2; D gene unclear. V was cut by 5 bases and J by 3 bases, with 12 bases left in between. The CDR3 runs to 14 residues. Germline V gene lookup returns CDR1 KGHDR and CDR2 SFDVKD.

CDR3 DNA sequence: TGTGCCTGGACCCGGGAGTCCTATAATTCACCCCTCCACTTT. Amino acid sequence: CAWTRESYNSPLHF. The V gene is TRBV30, the J gene TRBJ1-6; no clear D. V gave up 4 bases and J gave up 1 base, with 8 bases separating them. This CDR3 is 14 amino acids long. Looked up from germline, CDR1 is GTSNPN and CDR2 is SVGIG (reference sequence). The full variable domain, completed using reference TRBV30 and TRBJ1-6, is SQTIHQWPATLVQPVGSPLSLECTVEGTSNPNLYWYRQAAGRGLQLLFYSVGIGQISSEVPQNLSASRPQDRQFILSSKKLLLSDSGFYLCAWTRESYNSPLHFGNGTRLTVT.

This chain joins TRBV21-1 and TRBJ1-6. TRBV21-1 represents a pseudogene. The CDR3 is 16 residues long. CDR3 protein: CASSRYAVESGSPLHF. Here the CDR3 DNA reads TGTGCCAGCAGCCGATACGCTGTGGAATCTGGATCACCCCTCCACTTT.

This clone was seen only once. This chain links TRBV19 with TRBJ2-3; TRBD2 matches at 10 bases. The germline gives CDR1 LNHDA, CDR2 SQIVND (reference sequence). The CDR3 covers 15 residues. V gave up 5 bases and J gave up 2 bases; unmatched junction bases: 4. The DNA of the CDR3 is TGTGCCAGTAGTGAACTAGCGGGAAACACAGATACGCAGTATTTT. Protein product: CASSELAGNTDTQYF.

This chain connects TRBV5-6 to TRBJ1-1, with D unresolved. From germline, CDR1 is SGHDT and CDR2 YYEEEE. V was cut by 6 bases and J by 14 bases, with 17 bases left in between. The CDR3 is made up of 11 amino acids. The CDR3 here is CASNRGGGLFF. The DNA of the CDR3 is TGTGCCAGCAACCGTGGAGGCGGCCTATTCTTT.

The rearrangement joins TRBV30 to TRBJ1-2; D is unresolved. The length of the CDR3 is 12 residues. V gave up 1 base and J gave up 5 bases, with 8 bases separating them. The germline V gene encodes CDR1 GTSNPN and CDR2 SVGIG (reference sequence). The CDR3: CAWSGAPYGYTF. CDR3 bases: TGTGCCTGGAGTGGTGCTCCTTATGGCTACACCTTC.

The V gene is TRBV5-4, the J gene TRBJ2-5; D is ambiguous. Germline lookup yields CDR1 SGHNT and CDR2 YYREEE (reference sequence). Trimming pared 3 bases from V and 2 bases from J, leaving 11 bases between. The CDR3 has 14 residues. CDR3: CASSSAWMQETQYF. The DNA of the CDR3 is TGTGCCAGCAGCTCCGCCTGGATGCAAGAGACCCAGTACTTC.

The rearrangement uses TRBV24-1 and TRBJ2-1; D gene unclear. This CDR3 has 17 amino acids. Germline lookup yields CDR1 KGHDR and CDR2 SFDVKD. V was trimmed by 4 bases and J by 0 bases, leaving 15 bases between them. Here the CDR3 reads CATSDARHSSSYNEQFF. The CDR3 bases are TGTGCCACCAGTGACGCGAGACACTCGAGCTCCTACAATGAGCAGTTCTTC.

This chain joins TRBV23-1 and TRBJ2-7; 9 bases match TRBD1. TRBV23-1 is sorted into the ORF group, with uncertain function. Unmatched junction bases numbered 13, after V lost 9 bases and J lost 4 bases. The CDR3 is 15 amino acids. CDR3 DNA: TGCGCCAGTCAAACACAGGGGGCGAGACTGTACGAGCAGTACTTC. This translates into CASQTQGARLYEQYF.

This sequence joins TRBV6-5 and TRBJ1-1; unclear D gene. Germline loops: CDR1 MNHEY, CDR2 SVGAGI. CDR3 length: 15 amino acids. With 5 bases removed from V and 0 bases from J, the gap between germline ends came to 13 bases. In nucleotides, the CDR3 is TGTGCCAGCAGTAGCCCGACTTGGCTGAACACTGAAGCTTTCTTT. It yields the protein CASSSPTWLNTEAFF.

This chain uses TRBV29-1 with TRBJ2-1, with D hard to call. The V end lost 3 bases, the J end lost 0 bases, and 9 bases lay between the germline ends. The CDR3 has 14 residues. Germline V gene lookup returns CDR1 SQVTM and CDR2 ANQGSEA. CDR3: CSVDAISSYNEQFF. The CDR3 region has the DNA TGCAGCGTTGATGCAATCAGCTCCTACAATGAGCAGTTCTTC.